This paragraph reports one T cell receptor (beta chain). Germline V lookup: CDR1 SGHNT, CDR2 YYREEE (reference sequence). CDR3 size: 14 residues. V was trimmed by 5 bases and J by 0 bases, leaving 11 bases between them. The data originate from a study of T cell responses to AZD1222 COVID-19 vaccine. Generated by immunoSEQ multiplex PCR, the TCRdb table keeps only in-frame clones and is missing some. The table records about 140,000 clones, approximately 86% of them present only once. The sample here was peripheral blood, taken on day 0 of AZD1222 vaccination. The receptor was derived from an adult in good health. The chain combines TRBV5-4 with TRBJ2-5; TRBD2 might be the D (6 bases). CDR3 sequence (DNA): TGTGCCAGCAGGCCAGGACTACACCAAGAGACCCAGTACTTC. Translating it yields CASRPGLHQETQYF.